Following are 13 T cell receptor beta chains from one sample sequenced in a study of early T cells in non-severe SARS-CoV-2 infection. Via MiXCR, TCRdb re-called the 5' RACE reads, giving one row per CDR3 protein. In the table there are 35,000 to 45,000 distinct CDR3 sequences, 6.8% of which are singletons. This sample comprised whole blood, obtained at baseline. The receptors come from an adult who was a healthcare worker with PCR-confirmed SARS-CoV-2 infection or an uninfected control (not recorded which).

This clonotype was counted between two and nine times. The chain links TRBV6-2 or TRBV6-3 to TRBJ1-5; D is ambiguous. The V end was cut by 5 bases, the J end by 7 bases, with 12 bases between. From germline, CDR1 is MNHEY and CDR2 SVGEGT. The CDR3 is 13 residues long. CDR3 sequence (DNA): TGTGCCAGCAGTCAACCGTCGCCGCAGCCCCAGCATTTT. As protein: CASSQPSPQPQHF.

In this sample, this clonotype turned up a few times. The gene calls are TRBV28 and TRBJ2-3; 8 positions match TRBD2. The CDR3 totals 18 residues. Trimming removed 1 base from V and 4 bases from J; junction bases left unmatched: 13. In germline, CDR1 is MDHEN, CDR2 SYDVKM. The CDR3: CASSLSRVPGLGPDTQYF. CDR3 nucleotide sequence: TGTGCCAGCAGTTTATCTCGCGTACCGGGACTAGGCCCAGATACGCAGTATTTT.

This chain joins TRBV2 and TRBJ2-7, with 11 bases lining up with TRBD2. Looked up from germline, CDR1 is SNHLY and CDR2 is FYNNEI. Unmatched junction bases numbered 1, after V lost 3 bases and J lost 3 bases. The CDR3 is made up of 14 amino acids. CDR3 sequence: CASSDLAGGYEQYF. The CDR3 region has the DNA TGTGCCAGCAGTGATCTAGCGGGAGGCTACGAGCAGTACTTC.

In its sample, this clonotype was seen a few times. The chain carries TRBV5-4 and TRBJ1-2; TRBD1 matches 8 bases. The CDR3 has 18 residues. Germline CDR1 is SGHNT and CDR2 is YYREEE (reference sequence). V dropped 0 bases and J dropped 0; count of bases not matched to a gene: 10. The CDR3 DNA follows: TGTGCCAGCAGCTTGGGCCTCAGGGGGCGCGGAGCTAACTATGGCTACACCTTC. Encoded protein: CASSLGLRGRGANYGYTF.

This clonotype was seen only a few times. CDR3 nucleotide sequence: TGTGCCAGCTCACCGTATTCGGGGCCCGGCCGGAACACTGAAGCTTTCTTT. Amino acids: CASSPYSGPGRNTEAFF. The rearrangement uses TRBV18 and TRBJ1-1; D is possibly TRBD1 (5 bases). The CDR3 has 17 amino acids. Germline CDR1 is KGHSH and CDR2 is LQKENI. V was shortened by 3 bases and J by 1 base, with 18 bases between the two germline ends.

This clonotype appeared many times. This chain uses TRBV7-2 with TRBJ1-2, with 10 bases identical to TRBD1. Germline V gives CDR1 SGHTA, CDR2 FQGNSA. V trimming: 2 bases; J trimming: 8 bases; junction bases outside the gene matches: 2. The CDR3 contains 13 residues. CDR3 residues: CASSLQTGGGYTF. For the CDR3, the DNA is TGTGCCAGCAGCTTACAGACAGGGGGCGGCTACACCTTC.

Only a few counts were recorded for this clonotype. The chain employs TRBV7-2 and TRBJ2-7; the D gene is possibly TRBD2 (6 bases). This CDR3 contains 13 residues. V lost 1 base to trimming and J lost 9 bases, with 13 bases between them. Germline V lookup: CDR1 SGHTA, CDR2 FQGNSA. The CDR3 spells CASSLGTIIRQYF. The CDR3 DNA reads TGTGCCAGCAGCTTAGGGACTATAATACGGCAGTACTTC.

There are many counts of this clonotype. This chain connects TRBV6-6 to TRBJ2-1; 14 bases line up with TRBD2. Germline V gene data show CDR1 as MNHNY and CDR2 as SVGAGI (reference sequence). Losses at the gene ends were 6 bases for V and 4 bases for J; bases not matched to a gene: 8. The CDR3 is 17 residues long. The CDR3 sequence: CASSPGTSGSWYNEQFF. In nucleotides, the CDR3 is TGTGCCAGCAGCCCCGGGACTAGCGGGAGTTGGTACAATGAGCAGTTCTTC.

This clonotype was found a few times. The chain couples TRBV29-1 to TRBJ2-2; D not certain. V lost 5 bases and J 0 bases, leaving 13 bases between the germline ends. Germline V gene sequence: CDR1 SQVTM, CDR2 ANQGSEA. CDR3 length equals 15 residues. CDR3 loop: CSVIRGSTNTGELFF. DNA of the CDR3: TGCAGCGTTATTCGAGGTTCAACGAACACCGGGGAGCTGTTTTTT.

This clonotype was seen at least ten times. V is TRBV10-3 and J is TRBJ2-7, with D maybe TRBD1 (6 bases). Germline CDR1 reads ENHRY; CDR2 reads SYGVKD. V was clipped by 5 bases and J by 3 bases, with 8 bases between them. The CDR3 extends over 12 amino acids. The CDR3 loop is CAISKDSYEQYF. The CDR3 nucleotides are TGTGCCATCAGTAAGGACAGCTACGAGCAGTACTTC.

This chain uses TRBV5-1 with TRBJ2-3; no reliable D call. Germline-derived CDR1 and CDR2 are SGHRS and YFSETQ. V shed 0 bases and J shed 4 bases, with 12 bases lying between them. CDR3 length: 15 amino acids. The CDR3 loop is CASSLAPSRSDTQYF. The CDR3 nucleotides read TGCGCCAGCAGCTTGGCCCCCAGCCGATCAGATACGCAGTATTTT.

This chain links TRBV7-9 with TRBJ2-3, with 8 bases identical to TRBD2. This CDR3 has 15 residues. In germline, CDR1 is SEHNR, CDR2 FQNEAQ (reference sequence). V gave up 1 base and J gave up 2 bases; unmatched junction bases: 2. The CDR3 nucleotides are TGTGCCAGCAGCTTAGAACTAGCGGTCACAGATACGCAGTATTTT. Translating it yields CASSLELAVTDTQYF. Together with reference TRBV7-9 and TRBJ2-3, the CDR3 gives the full variable domain: DTGVSQNPRHKITKRGQNVTFRCDPISEHNRLYWYRQTLGQGPEFLTYFQNEAQLEKSRLLSDRFSAERPKGSFSTLEIQRTEQGDSAMYLCASSLELAVTDTQYFGPGTRLTVL.

Here the CDR3 reads CASSELGGNYEQYF. The CDR3 nucleotides read TGTGCCAGCAGCGAACTCGGCGGTAACTACGAGCAGTACTTC. The chain links TRBV28 to TRBJ2-7; D gene ambiguous. CDR3 length equals 14 residues. Trimming removed 6 bases at V and 3 bases at J, with 15 bases between. The germline V gene encodes CDR1 MDHEN and CDR2 SYDVKM.